This T cell receptor (beta chain) emerged from a study of T cells in Graves' hyperthyroidism and ophthalmopathy. On this clonotype: The antigen remains unidentified.

V lost 5 bases to trimming and J lost 7 bases, with 12 bases between them. Germline loops: CDR1 MNHEY, CDR2 SMNVEV (reference sequence). The CDR3 is 13 amino acids. Regarding the study as a whole: Appearing also in blood were most of the thyroid clonotypes expanded above 0.001. Progression to ophthalmopathy was predicted a median of approximately 6.4 months early.

Authors of the study amplified TCR beta CDR3 regions from RNA transcripts. The TCR CDR3 first-round RT-PCR relied on the HTBI primer set. TCRdb re-called the multiplex PCR reads through MiXCR, storing one row per CDR3 protein. Among some 300,000 distinct CDR3 sequences listed, roughly 13% were seen once. The study defined stable Graves' hyperthyroidism as no ophthalmopathy progression within 18 months. The chain carries TRBV27 and TRBJ1-5; unclear D gene. Sequencing was done on a sample of blood. The origin of this receptor is a woman aged 40 to 50 with Graves' hyperthyroidism. CDR3 coding DNA: TGTGCCAGCAGTAGAGCCCCAGACCAGCCCCAGCATTTT. This gives the protein CASSRAPDQPQHF.